The clone carrying this T cell receptor (beta chain) was seen more than once but under ten times. Trimming shortened V by 4 bases and J by 6 bases, and 12 bases separated the two germline ends. CDR1 MDHEN and CDR2 SYDVKM come from the germline V gene. This CDR3 comprises 14 residues. The data derive from a study of human T cells and chemical hapten exposure. In the study overall: Upper inner arm skin measuring approximately 2 cm by approximately 2 cm received 2% DPC for sensitization. Patch testing was performed with 0.01% DPC on the upper back, with reading at 6 days.

Within the library, unique molecular identifiers were attached to each individual cDNA molecule. A single record per CDR3 protein comes from TCRdb applying MiXCR to the RACE reads. Among 350,000 or so distinct CDR3 sequences listed, around 7% were seen once. Noted time point: patch test 1, 2 weeks after DPC sensitization. Documented treatment: therapeutic diphenylcyclopropenone sensitization with weekly scalp DPC. Alopecia patients, 18 to 70 years old and DPC-suitable, served as donors. Specimen: whole blood, collected in connection with sensitization to the hapten diphenylcyclopropenone (DPC). This TCR derives from a young woman with alopecia areata. Some clones in this sample may be carry-over from other donors' samples. The gene calls are TRBV28 and TRBJ2-2; D call uncertain. The DNA of the CDR3 is TGTGCCAGCAGTTCGCCGTTATACGCCGGGGAGCTGTTTTTT. Protein: CASSSPLYAGELFF.